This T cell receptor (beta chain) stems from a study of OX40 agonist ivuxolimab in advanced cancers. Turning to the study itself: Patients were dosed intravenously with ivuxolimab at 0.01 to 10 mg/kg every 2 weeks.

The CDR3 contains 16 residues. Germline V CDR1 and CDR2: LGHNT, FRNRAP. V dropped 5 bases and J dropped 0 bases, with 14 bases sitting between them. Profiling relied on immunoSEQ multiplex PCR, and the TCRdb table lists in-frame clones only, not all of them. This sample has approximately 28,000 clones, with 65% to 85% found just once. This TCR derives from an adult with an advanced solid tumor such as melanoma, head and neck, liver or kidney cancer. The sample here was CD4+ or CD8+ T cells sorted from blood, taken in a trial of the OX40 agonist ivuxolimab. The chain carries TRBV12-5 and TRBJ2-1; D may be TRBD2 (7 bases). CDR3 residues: CASGPRGGGSYNEQFF. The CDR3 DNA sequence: TGTGCTAGTGGTCCAAGAGGGGGGGGCTCCTACAATGAGCAGTTCTTC.